Below, one T cell receptor (beta chain) is given with its context. Antigen specificity is unknown. V shed 5 bases and J shed 6 bases, with 14 bases lying between them. The CDR3 length is 13 residues. CDR1 is SGHTA, CDR2 FQGTGA, per germline. This record belongs to a study of graft-versus-host responses after intestinal transplantation. Sequencing was performed with immunoSEQ multiplex PCR; in TCRdb, only in-frame clones are kept and a portion is missing. The sample has about 97,000 clones; around 90% are singletons. Study conclusions and caveats: Declines in HvG clones occurring early post-transplant were associated with peak circulating GvH clone levels. Recipient marrow held GvH clones, some first seen in ileum or blood.

The TCR originated in a human patient who received an intestinal transplant, so some T cells may come from the graft donor. The input for sequencing was PBMCs, taken about 450 days after intestinal transplant. V usage is TRBV7-3 and J usage is TRBJ2-7; the D gene is possibly TRBD2 (7 bases). In nucleotides, the CDR3 is TGTGCCAGCAGCCCAGGCGCGGGGGCCGAGCAGTACTTC. Translation gives CASSPGAGAEQYF.